This TCR beta chain was observed in a study of CD8 T cells in ankylosing spondylitis. Study results and limitations: For ankylosing spondylitis blood, a TCR beta motif of seven to nine highly homologous variants appeared characteristic.

TCRdb re-derived calls from the 5' RACE reads in MiXCR, one entry per CDR3 protein. The repertoire includes a few hundred thousand distinct CDR3 sequences, 6.5% to 10% of them detected once, and roughly 15% sits in the top ten. As for this clonotype: Its antigen is undetermined.

This CDR3 has 14 amino acids. Germline V gene lookup returns CDR1 SGHRS and CDR2 YFSETQ. V was pared by 6 bases and J by 7 bases, with 14 bases between. V and J are TRBV5-1 and TRBJ1-6; possibly TRBD1 for D (6 bases). The sample comprised blood, either unsorted or a sorted T cell fraction (not recorded which). The sequence came from a male donor with ankylosing spondylitis. The CDR3 bases are TGCGCCAGCACCCTAGGGGGTTCCAATTCACCCCTCCACTTT. Protein sequence: CASTLGGSNSPLHF.